What follows describes a single T cell receptor beta chain. Antigen unknown. This sample was taken from a study of cytomegalovirus exposure and HLA in healthy donors. Study summary: Some 180 million T cells yielded 90 million to 130 million unique TCR beta sequences in earlier analysis.

Study outcomes and limitations: What a later analysis reportedly showed was that an Asian-associated ancestry cluster had fewer N-insertions than the approximately 670-donor mean. Later analysis identified a missense DCLRE1C variant that was linked to TCR beta V- and J-gene trimming.

V dropped 5 bases and J dropped 4; count of bases not matched to a gene: 8. The germline V gene has CDR1 LNHDA and CDR2 SQIVND (reference sequence). This CDR3 is built from 15 residues. It was with 60 Vbeta and 13 Jbeta primers that the PCR ran. Data came from immunoSEQ multiplex PCR; TCRdb stores just in-frame clones and leaves some out. The sample features roughly 140,000 clones, with 0.96% in its top ten. Sequenced: PBMCs. The source is a male donor in good health and CMV-seronegative. This chain joins TRBV19 and TRBJ2-3, with 8 positions matching TRBD1. The CDR3 DNA follows: TGTGCCAGTAGTGAGACAGGGGACAAAGCAGATACGCAGTATTTT. This translates into CASSETGDKADTQYF.